Shown below are 5 T cell receptor beta chains from a single sample sequenced in a study of T-cell reconstitution after alpha-beta-depleted transplantation in children. Using unique molecular identifiers, the investigators prepared the TCRbeta library. TCRdb fed the PCR reads into MiXCR, producing one record per CDR3 protein. The data contain around 600,000 distinct CDR3 sequences, roughly a tenth of them singletons. The sample in question was PBMCs from the stem cell graft donor, obtained from the stem cell graft. Every receptor here comes from a human donor who donated a stem cell graft to a child with acute myeloid leukemia.

The chain joins TRBV12-3 or TRBV12-4 to TRBJ2-3; TRBD1 matches at 7 bases. The V segment lost 6 bases and the J segment 2 bases; nucleotides outside the gene matches: 8. The CDR3 extends over 15 amino acids. CDR3 in DNA: TGTGCCAGCAGCGGGACAGTATTCAACACAGATACGCAGTATTTT. Translated, it gives CASSGTVFNTDTQYF.

The chain links TRBV3-1 to TRBJ1-1; perhaps TRBD1 as D (5 bases). Between the trimmed V and J ends, which lost 1 base and 4 bases, there was a span of 22 bases. CDR3 length equals 18 residues. Germline CDR1 is LGHDT and CDR2 is YNNKEL (reference sequence). CDR3 loop: CASSQVLRARGPSTEAFF. The CDR3 DNA reads as TGTGCCAGCAGCCAAGTGTTACGGGCGAGGGGCCCGAGCACTGAAGCTTTCTTT.

This clonotype was counted at least ten times. The V gene is TRBV12-3 or TRBV12-4, the J gene TRBJ1-1; maybe TRBD1 (5 bases). Trimming pared 6 bases from V and 0 bases from J, leaving 11 bases between. CDR3 size: 14 residues. The DNA of the CDR3 is TGTGCCAGCAGACTGACAGACATGAACACTGAAGCTTTCTTT. This codes for CASRLTDMNTEAFF.

This clonotype was detected many times. The rearrangement uses TRBV6-5 and TRBJ2-5, with 9 bases fitting TRBD2. V was clipped by 6 bases and J by 7 bases; unmatched bases: 9. CDR3 length equals 14 residues. The germline V gene encodes CDR1 MNHEY and CDR2 SVGAGI. CDR3 bases: TGTGCCAGCAGATACGTTAGCGGGAGCGGGACCCAGTACTTC. This codes for CASRYVSGSGTQYF.

The rearrangement links TRBV20-1 to TRBJ2-5; either TRBD1 or TRBD2 may supply D (6 bases each). Germline V gives CDR1 DFQATT, CDR2 SNEGSKA (reference sequence). This CDR3 has 15 residues. V was cut by 1 base and J by 4 bases, with 16 bases left in between. CDR3 sequence: CSARGNLGGSETQYF. The CDR3 DNA sequence: TGCAGTGCTAGAGGCAACCTAGGGGGGTCAGAGACCCAGTACTTC.